The clone carrying this TCR beta chain was counted between two and nine times. This CDR3 is also generated by other DNA sequences in the sample. These data come from a study of cytomegalovirus exposure and HLA in healthy donors. Study background: A previous analysis identified 90 million to 140 million unique TCR beta sequences derived from approximately 190 million T cells.

Amplification used 60 Vbeta primers and 13 Jbeta primers. The data were produced by immunoSEQ multiplex PCR, yet TCRdb's version contains in-frame clones alone and is incomplete. The data show more than 95,000 clones, 50% to 80% seen once. V gave up 3 bases and J gave up 3 bases, with 10 bases separating them. CDR3 length: 13 amino acids. Germline assignment: CDR1 SGHRS and CDR2 YFSETQ. Sequencing was carried out using PBMCs. The chain couples TRBV5-1 to TRBJ2-7, with D possibly matching TRBD2 (6 bases). This TCR came from a man aged 55-75 years in good health and CMV-seronegative. CDR3 protein: CASSWGVGYEQYF. The CDR3 nucleotides are TGCGCCAGCAGCTGGGGGGTTGGCTACGAGCAGTACTTC.